The subject of this entry is one TCR beta chain. The antigen it binds to is not known. Base qualities are not recorded, but no much larger clone differs from it by a single base. This sample was taken from a study of vaccination and CD4 T cells after COVID-19 (dated by TCRdb to between 2020 and 2023). Turning to the overall study: SARS-CoV-2 positivity had been established in the convalescent patients by nasal swab PCR, and mild disease was recorded in some 10 of these patients and severe disease in one. In the convalescent cohort there were six males and four females, among whom were two Hispanic individuals, seven Caucasians, two Asians and one multiracial person. Two doses of either the Pfizer-BioNTech BNT162b2 vaccine (n=8) or the Moderna mRNA-1273 vaccine (n=2) were administered to participants. Post-COVID blood samples were collected from convalescent patients a median of around 100 days after diagnosis, with a range of about 35 to 170 days. Post-vaccine blood samples were taken a median of roughly 72 days after the second vaccine dose, with a range of about 13 to 250 days. Culture stimuli were overlapping spike peptide pools from SARS-CoV-2 and from the common cold coronaviruses HCoV-NL63, HCoV-OC43 and HCoV-229E. Control cultures used a CEFX viral epitope pool as positive control, an HIV-1 Nef peptide pool as negative control, or no peptide. In ten to eleven COVID-19 convalescent patients and a handful of infection-naive healthy vaccine recipients, the spike-specific CD4+ TCR repertoire before mRNA vaccination was compared with the repertoire after mRNA vaccination.

Library creation used PCR. At the Johns Hopkins FTIC core, DNA from the cultured CD4+ T cells underwent TCR sequencing with the Oncomine TCR Beta short-read assay. The QIAamp micro DNA kit was used to extract genomic DNA from the cultured CD4+ T cells. Oncomine TCR Beta libraries from cultured CD4+ T cells were pooled with unique dual indexes and sequenced on an Illumina iSeq 100. The source study handled its data this way. Non-productive sequences were filtered out, and CDR3s that did not start with C, did not end with F or W, or were shorter than 7 amino acids were discarded. Antigen-specific clonotypes were identified using the MANAFEST web application through comparison of peptide-stimulated wells with reference and other culture wells. For a clone to be called positive, the clone needed an FDR below 0.05, an odds ratio above 5, and a productive frequency above 0.1% in at least two of three replicate wells. A clonotype counted as cross-reactive if it showed significant expansion both in the SARS-CoV-2 spike wells and in at least one common cold coronavirus spike condition. Similarity between CDR3 sequences was evaluated in R version 3.6.1 using Levenshtein distances (stringdist) and unrooted phylogenetic trees (ape). TCRdb itself trimmed the public reads at Q25 with fastp, ran MiXCR and retained productive beta chains. Records with the same CDR3 protein are collapsed into one entry carrying the most frequent genes and DNA. None of the V and J calls come from the authors' own analysis; TCRdb made them. The sample table lists 20,000 or so distinct CDR3 sequences, around 60% of them with a count of one. Of the sample, 6.6% falls within the top ten clones.

The treatment or condition label here, explained by the study, means: roughly 10-day PBMC culture with coronavirus spike peptide pools or control peptides (ViraFEST assay). The ViraFEST assay was used in the study, in which antigen-specific T cells were expanded with peptide pools and expanded clonotypes were subsequently identified by TCR sequencing. The positive SARS-CoV-2 PCR tests of the convalescent patients were dated from March to December 2020, before the Alpha, Beta and Delta variants emerged in the United States. PBMCs were cultured at roughly 1.8 million per well in IMDM supplemented with around 5.5% human AB serum and about 9.6 IU/ml IL-2, with about 11 ug/ml peptide pools added. On days 3 and 7, half of the culture medium was replaced with fresh IL-2-containing medium. After approximately eleven days of culture, CD4+ T cells were isolated by negative selection with the EasySep CD4+ T cell isolation kit. Ficoll-Paque Plus gradient centrifugation was used to isolate PBMCs from whole blood, and the isolated PBMCs were then either used fresh or cryopreserved at -140C. Triplicate wells were generally used for each culture condition.

V was cut back by 3 bases and J by 4 bases, leaving a gap of 3 bases between them. The CDR3 measures 11 amino acids from cysteine to phenylalanine. The sequence is cut down to CDR3 DNA, 33 bases in frame from base 1. CDR1 and CDR2 were assigned from the germline V gene (reference sequence) as SEHNR and FQNEAQ. General study outcomes and caveats: In convalescent patients, a median around 90% of post-vaccine SARS-CoV-2-reactive clones were detected only after vaccination, suggesting vaccine-specific priming. Relatively few convalescent patients were included in the study, and early timepoints after natural infection were not analyzed. In convalescent patients, nearly all vaccine-specific clones (304 of 307) were found to be mono-reactive for SARS-CoV-2 spike rather than cross-reactive with common cold coronaviruses. The median count of SARS-CoV-2-reactive clonotypes went up from approximately 22 after infection to 38 after vaccination, although the change was not significant.

The receptor chain draws on TRBV7-9 and TRBJ2-5; the D gene is not confidently resolved. The clonotype comes from a human donor who had recovered from COVID-19. The input for sequencing was CD4+ T cells from blood, cultured in vitro, taken before SARS-CoV-2 vaccination. The CDR3 corresponds to CASSFGETQYF. The nucleotide sequence is TGTGCCAGCAGCTTCGGAGAGACCCAGTACTTC.